This TCR beta chain comes out of a study of shared clonotypes between healthy human individuals. The CDR3 contains 13 residues. In germline, CDR1 is SEHNR, CDR2 FQNEAQ (reference sequence). V dropped 5 bases and J dropped 7 bases, with 14 bases sitting between them. Libraries were prepared by immunoSEQ multiplex PCR; TCRdb keeps only in-frame clonotypes and omits some of them. Here the sample spans some 690,000 clones, roughly 88% being singletons. Concerning this clone itself: Antigen specificity is unknown.

Whole-study findings and limits: Sequencing of the sorted subsets was shown by rarefaction to be incomplete despite large depth. It was anticipated that sequencing depth would influence how many clonotypes donors shared.

Sequencing input: memory CD8+ T cells from PBMCs. Subset in this sample: CD45RO+ cells pooled with CCR7-negative TemRA cells. This receptor was obtained from a man younger than 30 in good health. Some clones in this sample may be carry-over from other donors' samples. The gene calls are TRBV7-9 and TRBJ2-5; D possibly corresponds to TRBD2 (5 bases). CDR3 bases: TGTGCCAGCAGCGACGGGATAGTATGGACCCAGTACTTC. It encodes CASSDGIVWTQYF.